These 9 T cell receptor beta chains came from one sample sequenced in a study of beta chain features in type 1 diabetes. As every portion of the isolated RNA was reverse transcribed, the sequencing read expressed TCRB transcripts. Sequencing used immunoSEQ multiplex PCR; TCRdb keeps in-frame clones, though not all of them. Of some 900,000 clones listed, around a sixth are singletons. Sequenced sample: naive CD4+ T cells from blood. These receptors were collected from a woman between 18 and 30 years old in good health.

This clone has a handful of counts. The chain employs TRBV18 and TRBJ2-7; D is unclear. Germline values: CDR1 KGHSH, CDR2 LQKENI. V shed 4 bases and J shed 0 bases, with 10 bases lying between them. This CDR3 spans 14 amino acids. In DNA, the CDR3 is TGTGCCAGCTCACGAGAAACCGGCTCCTACGAGCAGTACTTC. It is translated as CASSRETGSYEQYF.

Here the CDR3 DNA reads TGTGCCAGCAGTGACAGAGAAGAGACCCAGTACTTC. The encoded protein is CASSDREETQYF. The V call is TRBV6-5, the J call TRBJ2-5; the D gene is possibly TRBD1 (5 bases). The V and J ends lost 5 bases and 3 bases respectively, with 7 bases between them. Per germline, CDR1 MNHEY and CDR2 SVGAGI. The CDR3 contains 12 residues.

This clone was recorded a few times. This rearrangement joins TRBV9 to TRBJ1-1; D remains unclear. Germline CDR1 and CDR2: SGDLS and YYNGEE. V dropped 0 bases and J dropped 5 bases, with 8 bases sitting between them. This CDR3 region has 13 residues. CDR3 nucleotides: TGTGCCAGCAGCGTAGAAAGCAGGACTGAAGCTTTCTTT. Its translation is CASSVESRTEAFF.

This clone was picked up a small number of times. This chain links TRBV20-1 with TRBJ2-5; maybe TRBD1 (5 bases). The length of the CDR3 is 11 residues. Trimming removed 6 bases from V and 3 bases from J, with 8 bases in between. Germline-derived CDR1 and CDR2 are DFQATT and SNEGSKA (reference sequence). In DNA, the CDR3 is TGCAGTGCGGCCAGGGAAGAGACCCAGTACTTC. Encoded protein: CSAAREETQYF.

This clone was seen only a few times. Other DNA sequences from this sample encode an identical CDR3 as well. This rearrangement joins TRBV6-5 to TRBJ2-7; D gene ambiguous. CDR1 MNHEY and CDR2 SVGAGI come from the germline V gene. The V and J ends lost 0 bases and 3 bases respectively, with 9 bases between them. The CDR3 runs to 14 residues. CDR3 sequence (DNA): TGTGCCAGCAGTTACTCCTCCGGGCGCTACGAGCAGTACTTC. This codes for CASSYSSGRYEQYF.

J is TRBJ2-1 and V is TRBV7-2; possibly TRBD2 for D (6 bases). The CDR3 is 18 residues long. Trimming stripped 5 bases from V and 2 bases from J, with 22 bases between. Germline lookup yields CDR1 SGHTA and CDR2 FQGNSA. The CDR3 reads CASSREPSHPGAYNEQFF. DNA for the CDR3: TGTGCCAGCAGCCGTGAGCCGTCCCACCCGGGGGCCTACAATGAGCAGTTCTTC. Using reference TRBV7-2 and TRBJ2-1 for the parts outside the CDR3, the full variable domain is GAGVSQSPSNKVTEKGKDVELRCDPISGHTALYWYRQSLGQGLEFLIYFQGNSAPDKSGLPSDRFSAERTGGSVSTLTIQRTQQEDSAVYLCASSREPSHPGAYNEQFFGPGTRLTVL.

This clone turned up a few times. The chain recombines TRBV18 with TRBJ1-2; tentative D call: TRBD1 (6 bases). Germline CDR1 reads KGHSH; CDR2 reads LQKENI. The CDR3 consists of 14 residues. Trimming shortened V by 5 bases and J by 3 bases, and 13 bases separated the two germline ends. CDR3 nucleotide sequence: TGTGCCAGCTCAGATTACAGGGAGGACTATGGCTACACCTTC. Translating gives CASSDYREDYGYTF.

This chain uses TRBV28 with TRBJ2-1, with TRBD2 as a possible D gene (6 bases). Germline V gene lookup returns CDR1 MDHEN and CDR2 SYDVKM. CDR3 length equals 14 residues. V gave up 4 bases and J gave up 7 bases, with 14 bases separating them. As DNA, the CDR3 is TGTGCCAGCAGTTCGGGGGAAGTTTTGAATGAGCAGTTCTTC. Its translation: CASSSGEVLNEQFF.

This clone was picked up a small number of times. This chain connects TRBV9 to TRBJ2-7; TRBD2 matches at 10 bases. J was trimmed by 6 bases and V by 4 bases; bases with no gene match: 13. CDR1 is SGDLS and CDR2 is YYNGEE in the germline V gene. The CDR3 runs 16 residues. The CDR3 sequence: CASSKSPVASGSEQYF. The CDR3 DNA is TGTGCCAGCAGCAAATCCCCAGTCGCTAGCGGGAGCGAGCAGTACTTC.